A selection of T cell receptor beta chains follows, all from one sample in a study of radiotherapy plus CTLA-4 blockade in lung cancer. Data came from immunoSEQ multiplex PCR; TCRdb stores just in-frame clones and leaves some out. The sample has roughly 90,000 clones, 78% seen once. The input for sequencing was peripheral blood, taken from a patient treated with radiotherapy plus ipilimumab. These receptors all come from a human donor with non-small cell lung cancer who had a partial response to radiotherapy plus ipilimumab. Some clones in this sample may be carry-over from other donors' samples. Each CDR3 is given with its conserved first and last residue. A D gene is named only where the DNA matches it firmly. Size values are once, few and many counts, or a class for expanded clones, and some rows have none.

J gene: TRBJ1-2; D gene: TRBD1; CDR3 length: 15; V gene: TRBV6-5; clone size: -; CDR3 protein: CASRIDLTGGFGYTF; CDR3 DNA: TGTGCCAGCAGAATCGACCTTACAGGGGGTTTTGGCTACACCTTC
J gene: TRBJ2-7; D gene: TRBD2; CDR3 length: 15; V gene: TRBV7-9; clone size: -; CDR3 protein: CASSQASGGPKEQYF; CDR3 DNA: TGCGCCAGCAGCCAAGCTAGCGGGGGCCCGAAAGAGCAGTACTTC
J gene: TRBJ2-1; D gene: -; CDR3 length: 15; V gene: TRBV5-5; clone size: once; CDR3 protein: CASSLTRYSYNEQFF; CDR3 DNA: TGTGCCAGCAGCTTGACGAGGTACTCCTACAATGAGCAGTTCTTC
J gene: TRBJ2-7; D gene: -; CDR3 length: 13; V gene: TRBV11-2; clone size: -; CDR3 protein: CASSLRTYYEQYF; CDR3 DNA: TGTGCCAGCAGCTTACGCACCTACTACGAGCAGTACTTC
J gene: TRBJ1-1; D gene: -; CDR3 length: 14; V gene: TRBV15; clone size: -; CDR3 protein: CATSRVRGGTEAFF; CDR3 DNA: TGTGCCACCAGCAGAGTTAGGGGGGGCACTGAAGCTTTCTTT
J gene: TRBJ2-3; D gene: TRBD2; CDR3 length: 16; V gene: TRBV5-1; clone size: -; CDR3 protein: CASSFSGRLSTDTQYF; CDR3 DNA: TGCGCCAGCAGCTTTAGCGGGAGACTCAGCACAGATACGCAGTATTTT
J gene: TRBJ1-4; D gene: -; CDR3 length: 13; V gene: TRBV2; clone size: -; CDR3 protein: CASGQLVNEKLFF; CDR3 DNA: TGTGCCAGCGGACAGTTAGTAAATGAAAAACTGTTTTTT
J gene: TRBJ2-1; D gene: TRBD2; CDR3 length: 14; V gene: TRBV11-1; clone size: -; CDR3 protein: CASRRGGSYNEQFF; CDR3 DNA: TGTGCCAGCAGGCGCGGGGGGTCCTACAATGAGCAGTTCTTC
J gene: TRBJ2-7; D gene: TRBD1; CDR3 length: 15; V gene: TRBV6-1; clone size: -; CDR3 protein: CASRGTGGRGYEQYF; CDR3 DNA: TGTGCCAGCAGGGGGACAGGGGGCCGGGGGTACGAGCAGTACTTC
J gene: TRBJ2-1; D gene: -; CDR3 length: 18; V gene: TRBV9; clone size: -; CDR3 protein: CASSATKGVSFFGTEQFF; CDR3 DNA: TGTGCCAGCAGCGCCACAAAGGGGGTTAGCTTCTTTGGAACTGAGCAGTTCTTC
J gene: TRBJ2-7; D gene: -; CDR3 length: 12; V gene: TRBV6-1; clone size: few; CDR3 protein: CATQREPYEQYF; CDR3 DNA: TGTGCCACCCAACGGGAACCCTACGAGCAGTACTTC
J gene: TRBJ1-4; D gene: TRBD1; CDR3 length: 15; V gene: TRBV5-4; clone size: -; CDR3 protein: CASSRGQGVDEKLFF; CDR3 DNA: TGTGCCAGCAGCAGGGGACAGGGGGTTGATGAAAAACTGTTTTTT
J gene: TRBJ1-5; D gene: TRBD1; CDR3 length: 16; V gene: TRBV7-2; clone size: -; CDR3 protein: CASSLGGTGGYQPQHF; CDR3 DNA: TGTGCCAGCAGCTTAGGGGGCACAGGGGGCTATCAGCCCCAGCATTTT
J gene: TRBJ1-1; D gene: TRBD1; CDR3 length: 16; V gene: TRBV5-6; clone size: -; CDR3 protein: CASSPQTGTVNTEAFF; CDR3 DNA: TGTGCCAGCAGCCCCCAAACCGGGACAGTGAACACTGAAGCTTTCTTT
J gene: TRBJ2-5; D gene: TRBD2; CDR3 length: 17; V gene: TRBV4-1; clone size: few; CDR3 protein: CASSRGTSGGAGETQYF; CDR3 DNA: TGCGCCAGCAGCCGGGGGACTAGCGGGGGGGCAGGTGAGACCCAGTACTTC
J gene: TRBJ2-3; D gene: -; CDR3 length: 13; V gene: TRBV6-1; clone size: -; CDR3 protein: CASRVGASDTQYF; CDR3 DNA: TGTGCCAGCAGGGTGGGCGCCTCAGATACGCAGTATTTT
J gene: TRBJ2-5; D gene: -; CDR3 length: 12; V gene: TRBV5-8; clone size: -; CDR3 protein: CASSFQQETQYF; CDR3 DNA: TGTGCCAGCAGCTTCCAGCAAGAGACCCAGTACTTC
J gene: TRBJ1-2; D gene: TRBD1; CDR3 length: 15; V gene: TRBV6-1; clone size: -; CDR3 protein: CASKGTRQGTTGYTF; CDR3 DNA: TGTGCCAGCAAGGGGACCCGACAGGGGACGACTGGCTACACCTTC
J gene: TRBJ1-4; D gene: TRBD1; CDR3 length: 14; V gene: TRBV5-8; clone size: -; CDR3 protein: CASNTGDINEKLFF; CDR3 DNA: TGTGCCAGCAACACAGGGGATATTAATGAAAAACTGTTTTTT
J gene: TRBJ2-3; D gene: -; CDR3 length: 14; V gene: TRBV21-1; clone size: -; CDR3 protein: CATGAAGGTDTQYF; CDR3 DNA: TGTGCCACCGGGGCAGCGGGAGGCACAGATACGCAGTATTTT
J gene: TRBJ2-5; D gene: TRBD2; CDR3 length: 17; V gene: TRBV11-1; clone size: once; CDR3 protein: CASSRVSLAGLAETQYF; CDR3 DNA: TGTGCCAGCAGCCGGGTCTCACTAGCGGGATTAGCAGAGACCCAGTACTTC
J gene: TRBJ1-5; D gene: -; CDR3 length: 14; V gene: TRBV28; clone size: -; CDR3 protein: CASSRDTRNQPQHF; CDR3 DNA: TGTGCCAGCAGTCGGGACACTCGCAATCAGCCCCAGCATTTT
J gene: TRBJ2-3; D gene: TRBD2; CDR3 length: 16; V gene: TRBV7-3; clone size: -; CDR3 protein: CASSSGLAGAADTQYF; CDR3 DNA: TGTGCCAGCAGCTCTGGACTAGCGGGAGCGGCTGATACGCAGTATTTT
J gene: TRBJ2-7; D gene: -; CDR3 length: 15; V gene: TRBV7-2; clone size: -; CDR3 protein: CASSLSAGLPYEQYF; CDR3 DNA: TGTGCCAGCAGCTTATCTGCAGGGCTTCCCTACGAGCAGTACTTC
J gene: TRBJ1-1; D gene: -; CDR3 length: 14; V gene: TRBV28; clone size: -; CDR3 protein: CASNLGQRNTEAFF; CDR3 DNA: TGTGCCAGCAACCTAGGACAAAGGAACACTGAAGCTTTCTTT
J gene: TRBJ1-2; D gene: TRBD1; CDR3 length: 15; V gene: TRBV11-2; clone size: -; CDR3 protein: CASSPGTGDFYGYTF; CDR3 DNA: TGTGCCAGCAGCCCGGGGACAGGGGATTTCTATGGCTACACCTTC
J gene: TRBJ2-2; D gene: -; CDR3 length: 14; V gene: TRBV4-1; clone size: -; CDR3 protein: CASSLKPNTGELFF; CDR3 DNA: TGCGCCAGCAGCCTTAAACCTAATACCGGGGAGCTGTTTTTT
J gene: TRBJ2-1; D gene: TRBD2; CDR3 length: 16; V gene: TRBV15; clone size: -; CDR3 protein: CATSRYSGSDHNEQFF; CDR3 DNA: TGTGCCACCAGCAGATATAGCGGGAGTGATCACAATGAGCAGTTCTTC
J gene: TRBJ1-1; D gene: -; CDR3 length: 13; V gene: TRBV30; clone size: -; CDR3 protein: CAWRPTENTEAFF; CDR3 DNA: TGTGCCTGGAGGCCGACAGAGAACACTGAAGCTTTCTTT
J gene: TRBJ2-5; D gene: TRBD1; CDR3 length: 14; V gene: TRBV18; clone size: -; CDR3 protein: CASSLDRDPGTQYF; CDR3 DNA: TGTGCCAGCTCACTTGACAGGGACCCCGGGACCCAGTACTTC
J gene: TRBJ2-7; D gene: -; CDR3 length: 15; V gene: TRBV7-9; clone size: -; CDR3 protein: CASSTSGFFTYEQYF; CDR3 DNA: TGTGCCAGCAGCACAAGCGGCTTTTTTACCTACGAGCAGTACTTC
J gene: TRBJ2-7; D gene: TRBD1; CDR3 length: 15; V gene: TRBV5-1; clone size: -; CDR3 protein: CASSSTGQGPYEQYF; CDR3 DNA: TGCGCCAGCAGCTCTACGGGACAGGGGCCCTACGAGCAGTACTTC
J gene: TRBJ2-3; D gene: -; CDR3 length: 11; V gene: TRBV28; clone size: -; CDR3 protein: CASRGDYTQYF; CDR3 DNA: TGTGCCAGCAGAGGGGACTATACGCAGTATTTT
J gene: TRBJ1-6; D gene: TRBD1; CDR3 length: 15; V gene: TRBV28; clone size: -; CDR3 protein: CASRDSTGMNSPLHF; CDR3 DNA: TGTGCCAGCAGGGATTCGACAGGGATGAATTCACCCCTCCACTTT
J gene: TRBJ2-3; D gene: -; CDR3 length: 15; V gene: TRBV5-1; clone size: -; CDR3 protein: CASQTGFGGTDTQYF; CDR3 DNA: TGCGCCAGCCAGACTGGTTTCGGGGGCACAGATACGCAGTATTTT
J gene: TRBJ2-7; D gene: -; CDR3 length: 17; V gene: TRBV15; clone size: -; CDR3 protein: CATSRDQGVGQTYEQYF; CDR3 DNA: TGTGCCACCAGCAGAGATCAAGGGGTAGGGCAGACCTACGAGCAGTACTTC